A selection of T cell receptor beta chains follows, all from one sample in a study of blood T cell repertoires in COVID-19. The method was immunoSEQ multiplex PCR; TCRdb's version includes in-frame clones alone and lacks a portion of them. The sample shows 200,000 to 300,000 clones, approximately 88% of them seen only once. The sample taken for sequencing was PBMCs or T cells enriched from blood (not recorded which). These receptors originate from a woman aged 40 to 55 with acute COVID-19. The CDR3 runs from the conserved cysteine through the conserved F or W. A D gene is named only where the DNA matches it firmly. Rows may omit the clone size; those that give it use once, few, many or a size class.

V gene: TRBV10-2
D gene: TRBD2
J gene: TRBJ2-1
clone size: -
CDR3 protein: CASTGGWSYNEQFF
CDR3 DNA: TGCGCCAGCACGGGGGGTTGGTCCTACAATGAGCAGTTCTTC

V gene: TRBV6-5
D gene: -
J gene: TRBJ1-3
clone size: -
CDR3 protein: CASQPGGVPGAIYF
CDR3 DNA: TGTGCCAGCCAACCAGGAGGCGTTCCTGGGGCCATATATTTT

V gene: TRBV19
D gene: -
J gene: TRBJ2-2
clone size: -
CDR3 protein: CASSRLGDTGELFF
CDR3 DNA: TGTGCCAGTAGTAGATTAGGGGACACCGGGGAGCTGTTTTTT

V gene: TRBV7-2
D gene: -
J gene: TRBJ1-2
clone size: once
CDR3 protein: CASSLEPLEWQGGNGYTF
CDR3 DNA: TGTGCCAGCAGCTTAGAACCCCTCGAGTGGCAGGGAGGGAATGGCTACACCTTC

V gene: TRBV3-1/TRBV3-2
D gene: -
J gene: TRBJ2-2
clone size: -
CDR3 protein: CASSLFAGNTGELFF
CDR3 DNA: TGTGCCAGCAGCCTTTTCGCCGGGAACACCGGGGAGCTGTTTTTT

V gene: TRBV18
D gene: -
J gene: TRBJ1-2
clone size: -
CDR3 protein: CASSPPEQIYGYTF
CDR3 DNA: TGTGCCAGCTCACCACCGGAACAGATCTATGGCTACACCTTC

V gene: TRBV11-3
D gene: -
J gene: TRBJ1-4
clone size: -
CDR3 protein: CASSLDGGDATNEKLFF
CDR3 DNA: TGTGCCAGCAGCTTAGATGGGGGCGACGCAACTAATGAAAAACTGTTTTTT

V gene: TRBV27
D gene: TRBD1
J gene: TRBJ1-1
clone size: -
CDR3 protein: CASRSNRGGDTEAFF
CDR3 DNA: TGTGCCAGCAGATCTAACAGGGGCGGTGACACTGAAGCTTTCTTT

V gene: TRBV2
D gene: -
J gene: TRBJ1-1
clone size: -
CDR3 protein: CASSERRANTEAFF
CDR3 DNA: TGTGCCAGCAGTGAAAGGAGGGCGAACACTGAAGCTTTCTTT

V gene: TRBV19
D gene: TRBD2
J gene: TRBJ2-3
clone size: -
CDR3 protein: CASSFLGTSGGTQYF
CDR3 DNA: TGTGCCAGTAGTTTCCTCGGGACTAGCGGGGGTACGCAGTATTTT

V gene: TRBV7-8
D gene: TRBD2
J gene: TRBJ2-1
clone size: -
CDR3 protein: CASSRGLGTSLGGGEQFF
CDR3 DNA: TGTGCCAGCAGCCGAGGTCTCGGGACTAGCCTTGGGGGGGGTGAGCAGTTCTTC

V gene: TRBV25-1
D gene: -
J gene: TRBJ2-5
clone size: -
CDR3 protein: CASSDPLGENKQETQYF
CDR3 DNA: TGTGCCAGCAGTGATCCCCTCGGGGAGAACAAACAAGAGACCCAGTACTTC

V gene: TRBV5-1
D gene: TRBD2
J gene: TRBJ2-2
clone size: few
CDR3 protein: CASSLEIAGVGELFF
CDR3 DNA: TGCGCCAGCAGCTTGGAAATAGCGGGGGTCGGGGAGCTGTTTTTT

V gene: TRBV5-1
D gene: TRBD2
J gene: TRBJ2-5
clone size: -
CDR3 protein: CASSRLAGEEETQYF
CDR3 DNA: TGCGCCAGCAGTAGACTAGCGGGAGAGGAAGAGACCCAGTACTTC

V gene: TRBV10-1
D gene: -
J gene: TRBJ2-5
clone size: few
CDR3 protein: CASSPGPRETQYF
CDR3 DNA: TGCGCCAGCAGTCCAGGGCCCAGGGAGACCCAGTACTTC

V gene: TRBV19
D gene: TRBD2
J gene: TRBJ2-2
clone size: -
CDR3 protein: CASSNPLAGAPGELFF
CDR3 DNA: TGTGCCAGTAGTAACCCACTAGCGGGAGCCCCCGGGGAGCTGTTTTTT

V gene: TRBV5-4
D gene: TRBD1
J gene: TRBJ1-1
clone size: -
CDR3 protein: CASSLGQGRGNTEAFF
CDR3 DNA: TGTGCCAGCAGCCTGGGACAGGGAAGGGGGAACACTGAAGCTTTCTTT

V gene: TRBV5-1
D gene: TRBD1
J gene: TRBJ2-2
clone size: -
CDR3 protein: CASSTGTGSFHTGELFF
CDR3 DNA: TGCGCCAGCAGCACCGGGACAGGGTCTTTTCACACCGGGGAGCTGTTTTTT

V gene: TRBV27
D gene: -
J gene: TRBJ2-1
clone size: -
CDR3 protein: CASSLVRYNEQFF
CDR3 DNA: TGTGCCAGCAGTTTAGTCAGATACAATGAGCAGTTCTTC

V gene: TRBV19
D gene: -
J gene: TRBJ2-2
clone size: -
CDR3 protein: CASSMRGRSGELFF
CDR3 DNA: TGTGCCAGTAGTATGAGAGGGAGGTCCGGGGAGCTGTTTTTT

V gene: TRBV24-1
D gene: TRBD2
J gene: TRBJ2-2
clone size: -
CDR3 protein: CATGTTSGGNTGELFF
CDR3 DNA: TGTGCCACCGGTACGACTAGCGGGGGGAACACCGGGGAGCTGTTTTTT

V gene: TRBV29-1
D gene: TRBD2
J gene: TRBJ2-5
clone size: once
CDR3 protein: CSVHYTSGGLLGTQYF
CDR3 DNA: TGCAGCGTACACTACACTAGCGGGGGGTTATTAGGGACCCAGTACTTC

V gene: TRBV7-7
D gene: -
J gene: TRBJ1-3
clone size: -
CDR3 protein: CASSASSGNTIYF
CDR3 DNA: TGTGCTAGCAGCGCTAGTTCTGGAAACACCATATATTTT

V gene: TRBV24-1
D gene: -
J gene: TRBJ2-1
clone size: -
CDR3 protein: CATSDRTIGNEQFF
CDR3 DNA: TGTGCCACCAGTGACCGGACTATTGGCAATGAGCAGTTCTTC

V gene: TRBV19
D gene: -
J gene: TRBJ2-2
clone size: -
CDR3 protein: CASRLSGTLNTGELFF
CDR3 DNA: TGTGCCAGTAGACTTTCCGGGACATTGAACACCGGGGAGCTGTTTTTT

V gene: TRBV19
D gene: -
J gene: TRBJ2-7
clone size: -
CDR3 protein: CASSSGTRPFF
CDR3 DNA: TGTGCCAGTAGTAGCGGGACTCGCCCCTTCTTC

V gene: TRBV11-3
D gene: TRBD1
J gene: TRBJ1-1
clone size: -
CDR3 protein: CASSHKGQGVLNTEAFF
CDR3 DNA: TGTGCCAGCAGCCATAAAGGACAGGGGGTACTGAACACTGAAGCTTTCTTT

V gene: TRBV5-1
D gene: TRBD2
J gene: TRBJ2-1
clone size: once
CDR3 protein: CASSLHPSGRIYNEQFF
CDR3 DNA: TGCGCCAGCAGCTTACACCCGAGCGGGAGAATCTACAATGAGCAGTTCTTC

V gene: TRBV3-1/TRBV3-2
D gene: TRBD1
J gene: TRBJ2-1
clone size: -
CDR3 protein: CASSTLQGPFVNEQFF
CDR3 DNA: TGTGCCAGCAGCACACTACAGGGGCCTTTTGTCAATGAGCAGTTCTTC

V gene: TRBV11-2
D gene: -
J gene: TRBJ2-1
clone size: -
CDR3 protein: CASSLGGPYNEQFF
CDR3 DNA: TGTGCCAGCAGCTTAGGAGGGCCCTACAATGAGCAGTTCTTC

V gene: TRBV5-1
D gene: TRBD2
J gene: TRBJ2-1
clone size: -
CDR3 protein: CASSLVPAGALSVNEQFF
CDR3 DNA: TGCGCCAGCAGCTTGGTCCCAGCGGGGGCTCTCAGCGTCAATGAGCAGTTCTTC

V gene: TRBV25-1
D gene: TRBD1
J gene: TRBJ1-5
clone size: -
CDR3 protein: CATSGQFSNQPQHF
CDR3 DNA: TGTGCCACCTCGGGACAGTTTTCAAATCAGCCCCAGCATTTT

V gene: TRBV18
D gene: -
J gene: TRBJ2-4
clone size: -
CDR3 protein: CASSPPDSLNIQYF
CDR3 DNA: TGTGCCAGCTCACCACCGGACAGTTTAAACATTCAGTACTTC

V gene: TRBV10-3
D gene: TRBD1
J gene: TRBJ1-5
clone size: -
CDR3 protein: CAISGLGTGTQPQHF
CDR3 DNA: TGTGCCATCAGTGGACTCGGGACAGGGACTCAGCCCCAGCATTTT

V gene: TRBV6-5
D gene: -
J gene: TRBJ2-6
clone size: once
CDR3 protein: CASSGYGANVLTF
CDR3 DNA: TGTGCCAGCTCGGGATACGGGGCCAACGTCCTGACTTTC